The 10 T cell receptor beta chains below come from one sample, sequenced in a study of OX40 agonist ivuxolimab in advanced cancers. Assay used: immunoSEQ multiplex PCR; TCRdb lists only in-frame clones, some missing. Of around 26,000 clones listed, 60% to 80% are singletons. The specimen comprised CD4+ or CD8+ T cells sorted from blood, sampled in a trial of the OX40 agonist ivuxolimab. These receptors were taken from an adult with an advanced solid tumor such as melanoma, head and neck, liver or kidney cancer.

This clone was seen just once. The V gene is TRBV5-4, the J gene TRBJ2-1, with D unresolved. The CDR3 loop spans 15 amino acids. Germline-derived CDR1 and CDR2 are SGHNT and YYREEE (reference sequence). The ends were cut back, 1 base at V and 6 bases at J, with 14 bases in the middle. The CDR3 bases are TGTGCCAGCAGCTTGATAGGGAATCGGTTCAATGAGCAGTTCTTC. Translated: CASSLIGNRFNEQFF. Full variable domain (remainder filled in from reference TRBV5-4 and TRBJ2-1): ETGVTQSPTHLIKTRGQQVTLRCSSQSGHNTVSWYQQALGQGPQFIFQYYREEENGRGNFPPRFSGLQFPNYSSELNVNALELDDSALYLCASSLIGNRFNEQFFGPGTRLTVL.

This chain uses TRBV7-6 with TRBJ1-1; 7 bases line up with TRBD1. This CDR3 spans 14 amino acids. Losses at the gene ends were 2 bases for V and 7 bases for J; bases not matched to a gene: 7. Germline CDR1 and CDR2: SGHVS and FNYEAQ. The chain's CDR3 is CASSLFVGTVEAFF. The CDR3 nucleotides read TGTGCCAGCAGCTTATTCGTAGGGACAGTTGAAGCTTTCTTT. Using reference TRBV7-6 and TRBJ1-1 for the parts outside the CDR3, the full variable domain is GAGVSQSPRYKVTKRGQDVALRCDPISGHVSLYWYRQALGQGPEFLTYFNYEAQQDKSGLPNDRFSAERPEGSISTLTIQRTEQRDSAMYRCASSLFVGTVEAFFGQGTRLTVV.

The chain recombines TRBV9 with TRBJ2-7, with TRBD2 matching 11 bases. This CDR3 contains 16 residues. V trimming: 4 bases; J trimming: 0 bases; junction bases outside the gene matches: 6. CDR1 SGDLS and CDR2 YYNGEE come from the germline V gene. The CDR3 is CASSTGTSGISYEQYF. CDR3 coding DNA: TGTGCCAGCAGCACTGGGACTAGCGGAATCTCCTACGAGCAGTACTTC.

The CDR3 sequence is CASSQTGMELYF. The CDR3 coding sequence is TGTGCCAGCAGCCAAACCGGGATGGAGTTGTACTTC. This chain connects TRBV7-3 to TRBJ2-5; tentatively, D is TRBD2 (5 bases). This CDR3 region has 12 residues. CDR1 and CDR2 from the germline V gene are SGHTA and FQGTGA. The V end lost 5 bases, the J end lost 13 bases, and 17 bases lay between the germline ends.

CDR3: CAWSWSSADHGELFF. The DNA of the CDR3 is TGTGCCTGGAGTTGGTCTAGCGCAGATCACGGGGAGCTGTTTTTT. The rearrangement joins TRBV30 to TRBJ2-2, with a tentative D call TRBD2 (6 bases). V was cut by 2 bases and J by 7 bases, with 17 bases left in between. CDR3 length: 15 residues. Germline V gene data show CDR1 as GTSNPN and CDR2 as SVGIG (reference sequence).

V usage is TRBV6-5 and J usage is TRBJ2-1; D may be TRBD2 (5 bases). The CDR3 length is 15 residues. Germline loops: CDR1 MNHEY, CDR2 SVGAGI. V lost 5 bases, J lost 2 bases, and 13 bases lay in between. DNA for the CDR3: TGTGCCAGCAGTCCAACTAGATTACCCTACAATGAGCAGTTCTTC. Encoded protein: CASSPTRLPYNEQFF.

This clone showed up just once. The V call is TRBV7-9, the J call TRBJ1-5; no firm D call. V lost 1 base to trimming and J lost 0 bases, with 7 bases between them. The CDR3 extends over 15 amino acids. Germline loops: CDR1 SEHNR, CDR2 FQNEAQ (reference sequence). CDR3 sequence reads: CASSLGHPSNQPQHF. DNA of the CDR3: TGTGCCAGCAGCTTAGGACACCCTAGCAATCAGCCCCAGCATTTT.

The gene calls are TRBV6-5 and TRBJ1-6; D is possibly TRBD1 (5 bases). Trimming took 0 bases from V and 8 from J, leaving 11 bases between them. The germline V gene encodes CDR1 MNHEY and CDR2 SVGAGI. This CDR3 is built from 15 residues. In DNA, the CDR3 is TGTGCCAGCAGTTACTCGGGGGGGAATCATTCACCCCTCCACTTT. This gives the protein CASSYSGGNHSPLHF.

The CDR3 here is CASSLRGLGTGELFF. The CDR3 DNA reads TGTGCCAGCAGTTTACGGGGGCTGGGCACCGGGGAGCTGTTTTTT. The chain recombines TRBV28 with TRBJ2-2; D might be TRBD1 or TRBD2, each matching 6 bases. This CDR3 spans 15 amino acids. Trimming shortened V by 2 bases and J by 4 bases, and 11 bases separated the two germline ends. Germline V CDR1 and CDR2: MDHEN, SYDVKM.

V gene TRBV28 combines with J gene TRBJ1-5, with D tentatively TRBD1 (6 bases). Germline CDR1 is MDHEN and CDR2 is SYDVKM. Trimming cost V 5 bases and J 7 bases, with 15 bases left between them. This CDR3 spans 14 amino acids. This CDR3 reads CASSAPRGYQPQHF. CDR3 nucleotides: TGTGCCAGCAGTGCGCCCAGGGGCTACCAGCCCCAGCATTTT. The full variable domain, in which reference TRBV28 and TRBJ1-5 provide the parts outside the CDR3, is DVKVTQSSRYLVKRTGEKVFLECVQDMDHENMFWYRQDPGLGLRLIYFSYDVKMKEKGDIPEGYSVSREKKERFSLILESASTNQTSMYLCASSAPRGYQPQHFGDGTRLSIL.